This T cell receptor beta chain was sequenced during a study of blood T cell repertoires in COVID-19. Study summary: Acute-phase and convalescent COVID-19 samples originated in the United States, Italy and Spain. T cells, B-cell-depleted T cells, or PBMCs supplied cDNA or gDNA.

Germline CDR1 MNHNS, CDR2 SASEGT. Trimming removed 1 base at V and 11 bases at J, with 14 bases between. The CDR3 loop spans 13 amino acids. Sequencing was performed with immunoSEQ multiplex PCR; in TCRdb, only in-frame clones are kept and a portion is missing. The sample holds about 260,000 clones, over 80% seen once. This chain links TRBV6-1 with TRBJ1-2, with D possibly matching TRBD1 (5 bases). The clonotype comes from a woman aged 40 to 50 who had recovered from COVID-19. The specimen was peripheral blood. The CDR3 sequence is CASSEVGWGVYTF. The CDR3 DNA reads as TGTGCCAGCAGTGAAGTCGGTTGGGGGGTTTACACCTTC.